Listed here are 29 T cell receptor beta chains from one sample, sequenced in a study of blood T cell repertoires in COVID-19. Sequenced by immunoSEQ multiplex PCR; TCRdb stores in-frame clones only, minus some. Of about 150,000 clones in the sample, approximately 80% are singletons; the top ten hold 3% to 4.5%. The sequenced sample was peripheral blood. The receptors were sampled from an elderly woman with acute or convalescent COVID-19.

This sequence joins TRBV25-1 and TRBJ2-7, with 8 bases lining up with TRBD1. V lost 8 bases and J lost 2; bases outside the gene matches: 5. CDR3 length: 13 residues. CDR1 is MGHDK and CDR2 is SYGVNS in the germline V gene. CDR3 region: CASRGQETYEQYF. For the CDR3, the DNA is TGTGCCAGCCGGGGACAGGAAACCTACGAGCAGTACTTC.

This chain connects TRBV2 to TRBJ2-5, with D possibly matching TRBD2 (5 bases). The V gene's germline CDR1 is SNHLY and CDR2 FYNNEI. V lost 7 bases and J 5 bases, leaving 11 bases between the germline ends. CDR3 length: 12 amino acids. The CDR3, as DNA: TGTGCCAGCACCGGGAATCCTGAGACCCAGTACTTC. Amino acids: CASTGNPETQYF.

This clone was seen only a few times. The rearrangement uses TRBV6-5 and TRBJ2-2; 7 bases are a match to TRBD1. V was pared by 6 bases and J by 5 bases, with 6 bases of the junction left unmatched. Germline V gene data show CDR1 as MNHEY and CDR2 as SVGAGI. The CDR3 loop spans 14 amino acids. The CDR3 loop is CASRITRGTGELFF. The CDR3 DNA reads as TGTGCCAGCAGAATAACCAGGGGGACCGGGGAGCTGTTTTTT.

V usage is TRBV7-9 and J usage is TRBJ1-2; TRBD1 matches 10 bases. The germline gives CDR1 SEHNR, CDR2 FQNEAQ (reference sequence). V shed 1 base and J 8 bases; nucleotides not matched to a gene: 4. The CDR3 sequence is 14 residues long. The CDR3 DNA reads as TGTGCCAGCAGCTTAGGACAGGGGGCGAACGGCTACACCTTC. It encodes CASSLGQGANGYTF.

This sequence joins TRBV2 and TRBJ1-5, with 11 bases that match TRBD1. The trim removed 4 bases at V and 7 bases at J, leaving 3 bases unmatched. The CDR3 spans 14 residues. Germline CDR1 is SNHLY and CDR2 is FYNNEI. The CDR3 reads CASSGTGGSQPQHF. In DNA form, the CDR3 reads TGTGCCAGCAGTGGGACAGGGGGCAGCCAGCCCCAGCATTTT.

This sequence joins TRBV5-6 and TRBJ1-2; 12 nucleotides line up with TRBD1. The CDR3 has 19 residues. V was clipped by 6 bases and J by 4 bases; unmatched bases: 19. The germline V gene encodes CDR1 SGHDT and CDR2 YYEEEE. The CDR3 is CASTAQGKGQGAFSYGYTF. Here the CDR3 DNA reads TGTGCCAGCACCGCACAGGGAAAGGGACAGGGGGCATTTTCCTATGGCTACACCTTC.

V and J are TRBV3-1 (or the pseudogene TRBV3-2) and TRBJ1-1, with TRBD1 matching 7 bases. CDR1 and CDR2 from the germline V gene are LGHDT and YNNKEL (reference sequence). The V and J ends lost 3 bases and 0 bases, in that order; junction bases with no gene match: 10. CDR3 length: 17 amino acids. The CDR3 region has the DNA TGTGCCAGCAGCCAGCCGCGGGGGGACAGAATGAACACTGAAGCTTTCTTT. As protein: CASSQPRGDRMNTEAFF.

The chain is built from TRBV9 and TRBJ2-7; D is possibly TRBD2 (6 bases). V shed 4 bases and J shed 5 bases, with 16 bases lying between them. Germline CDR1 reads SGDLS; CDR2 reads YYNGEE. This CDR3 is built from 14 residues. The CDR3 DNA reads as TGTGCCAGCAGCCCCCAGCCGGCTAGCGACGAGCAGTACTTC. Translating it yields CASSPQPASDEQYF.

This chain connects TRBV7-8 to TRBJ2-7, with 9 bases matching TRBD1. Germline V gene lookup returns CDR1 SGHVS and CDR2 FQNEAQ. After removal of 7 bases from V and 2 bases from J, the junction contained 3 bases not matched to a gene. The CDR3 spans 13 residues. CDR3 sequence: CASTGTGTYEQYF. CDR3 coding DNA: TGTGCCAGCACCGGGACAGGGACCTACGAGCAGTACTTC.

The rearrangement uses TRBV3-1 (or the pseudogene TRBV3-2) and TRBJ1-2; 8 bases agree with TRBD1. The length of the CDR3 is 15 residues. CDR1 is LGHDT, CDR2 YNNKEL, per germline (reference sequence). V gave up 1 base and J gave up 5 bases; unmatched junction bases: 6. The DNA for the CDR3 is TGTGCCAGCAGCCAAGTAAACAGGGGGGGGTATGGCTACACCTTC. Its translation is CASSQVNRGGYGYTF.

This chain connects TRBV9 to TRBJ2-5; D is uncertain. Germline assignment: CDR1 SGDLS and CDR2 YYNGEE. CDR3 length: 15 residues. The V end lost 0 bases, the J end lost 2 bases, and 11 bases lay between the germline ends. CDR3 region: CASSVDPDIQETQYF. In DNA, the CDR3 is TGTGCCAGCAGCGTAGACCCAGACATACAAGAGACCCAGTACTTC.

The chain couples TRBV4-3 to TRBJ1-3, with no clear D. V gave up 0 bases and J gave up 2 bases, with 5 bases separating them. Germline V lookup: CDR1 LGHNA, CDR2 YSLEER. The length of the CDR3 is 14 residues. CDR3 DNA: TGCGCCAGCAGCCAAGACAGTACTGGAAACACCATATATTTT. Amino acids: CASSQDSTGNTIYF.

This clone has just a few counts. The rearrangement joins TRBV24-1 to TRBJ2-3; D is perhaps TRBD2 (5 bases). Trimming cost V 9 bases and J 5 bases, with 14 bases left between them. There are 13 residues in the CDR3. Germline V CDR1 and CDR2: KGHDR, SFDVKD. CDR3 residues: CATEGEEIDTQYF. The CDR3 DNA reads as TGTGCCACCGAGGGAGAGGAGATAGATACGCAGTATTTT.

The chain recombines TRBV19 with TRBJ1-6, with TRBD1 as a possible D gene (6 bases). Trimming pared 8 bases from V and 7 bases from J, leaving 12 bases between. Germline V gene lookup returns CDR1 LNHDA and CDR2 SQIVND (reference sequence). The CDR3 covers 13 residues. This CDR3 is CASSDSANSPLHF. CDR3 in DNA: TGTGCCAGTTCGGACAGCGCAAATTCACCCCTCCACTTT.

This chain uses TRBV6-6 with TRBJ1-1; no clear D. The CDR3 contains 13 residues. Per the germline V gene, CDR1 is MNHNY and CDR2 is SVGAGI (reference sequence). V was pared by 7 bases and J by 3 bases, with 12 bases between. This CDR3 reads CASKKERDTEAFF. For the CDR3, the DNA is TGTGCCAGCAAAAAGGAGCGAGACACTGAAGCTTTCTTT.

V usage is TRBV5-1 and J usage is TRBJ1-1; weak D call: TRBD1 (6 bases). CDR3 length: 13 amino acids. Germline values: CDR1 SGHRS, CDR2 YFSETQ. With 8 bases removed from V and 1 base from J, the gap between germline ends came to 12 bases. DNA for the CDR3: TGCGCCAGTCATCCGGGACAGAACACTGAAGCTTTCTTT. Translation gives CASHPGQNTEAFF.

The rearrangement uses TRBV12-3 or TRBV12-4 and TRBJ1-2, with TRBD1 matching over 8 bases. The CDR3 is 12 amino acids. The ends lost 6 bases at V and 12 bases at J; junction bases unmatched: 9. The CDR3 region is CASRLRQGKDTF. The DNA for the CDR3 is TGTGCCAGCAGGCTCCGACAGGGGAAAGACACCTTC.

V is TRBV5-1 and J is TRBJ1-2, with D maybe TRBD1 (6 bases). The CDR3 is 12 amino acids. The germline V gene has CDR1 SGHRS and CDR2 YFSETQ. The ends were cut back, 5 bases at V and 5 bases at J, with 10 bases in the middle. CDR3 sequence (DNA): TGCGCCAGCAGGGGGCAGGGGTATGGCTACACCTTC. It encodes CASRGQGYGYTF.

The chain uses TRBV18 and TRBJ2-5; 7 bases are shared with TRBD1. The CDR3 length is 13 residues. From germline, CDR1 is KGHSH and CDR2 LQKENI. With 7 bases clipped from V and 3 bases from J, the junction kept 5 bases outside the gene matches. The DNA for the CDR3 is TGTGCCAGCTTACTAGGACAGGAAGAGACCCAGTACTTC. This encodes CASLLGQEETQYF.

The V and J genes are TRBV6-5 and TRBJ1-2; perhaps TRBD1 as D (5 bases). V was trimmed by 9 bases and J by 8 bases, leaving 16 bases between them. The CDR3 contains 12 residues. Germline V gives CDR1 MNHEY, CDR2 SVGAGI. CDR3 coding DNA: TGTGCCAGTCGACAGTCTTCTGGCGGCTACACCTTC. Its translation: CASRQSSGGYTF.

The chain recombines TRBV12-3 or TRBV12-4 with TRBJ1-1; the D is unclear. V dropped 3 bases and J dropped 6 bases, with 11 bases sitting between them. The CDR3 covers 13 residues. The CDR3 spells CASSFAGNAEAFF. CDR3 bases: TGTGCCAGCAGTTTTGCGGGTAACGCTGAAGCTTTCTTT.

This clone was counted a few times. The rearrangement uses TRBV19 and TRBJ2-2; TRBD1 might be the D (5 bases). This CDR3 is built from 18 residues. CDR1 LNHDA and CDR2 SQIVND come from the germline V gene (reference sequence). V dropped 7 bases and J dropped 4 bases, with 25 bases sitting between them. The CDR3 loop is CASTKSGLRGAGTGELFF. The CDR3 coding sequence is TGTGCCAGTACCAAGTCTGGTCTAAGGGGCGCCGGCACCGGGGAGCTGTTTTTT.

CDR3 coding DNA: TGTGCCAGCAGTGACCCCCATAGTAAGGGGGCCGGCACAGATACGCAGTATTTT. Residues: CASSDPHSKGAGTDTQYF. The chain has TRBV6-1 and TRBJ2-3, with 7 bases fitting TRBD1. The V gene's germline CDR1 is MNHNS and CDR2 SASEGT. The CDR3 consists of 18 residues. Germline trimming cut 3 bases from V and 1 base from J; bases unmatched to any gene: 13.

This clone occurred a few times. This rearrangement joins TRBV5-6 to TRBJ1-5; tentative D call: TRBD1 (5 bases). The CDR3 covers 15 residues. Deletions cut 4 bases from V and 2 bases from J, with 13 bases between. The germline CDR1 and CDR2 sequences are SGHDT and YYEEEE. CDR3 sequence: CASSRWGLGNQPQHF. In nucleotides, the CDR3 is TGTGCCAGCAGCCGGTGGGGCTTGGGCAATCAGCCCCAGCATTTT.

The genes are TRBV6-5 and TRBJ1-2; D gene ambiguous. Germline CDR1 MNHEY, CDR2 SVGAGI. This CDR3 is built from 16 residues. V dropped 0 bases and J dropped 4 bases, with 15 bases sitting between them. The CDR3 loop is CASSYSTAGWVYGYTF. DNA for the CDR3: TGTGCCAGCAGTTACTCGACGGCGGGCTGGGTCTATGGCTACACCTTC.

The V gene is TRBV6-5, the J gene TRBJ2-7; D might be TRBD2 (5 bases). V lost 3 bases and J 3 bases, leaving 6 bases between the germline ends. CDR3 length equals 12 residues. Germline assignment: CDR1 MNHEY and CDR2 SVGAGI. The CDR3 protein is CASSYEGYEQYF. DNA of the CDR3: TGTGCCAGCAGTTATGAGGGCTACGAGCAGTACTTC.

V usage is TRBV7-9 and J usage is TRBJ1-4; D remains ambiguous. Per germline, CDR1 SEHNR and CDR2 FQNEAQ (reference sequence). V was shortened by 5 bases and J by 7 bases, with 5 bases between the two germline ends. The CDR3 is made up of 11 amino acids. The CDR3 spells CASSPVEKLFF. CDR3 DNA sequence: TGTGCCAGCAGCCCGGTTGAAAAACTGTTTTTT.

The gene calls are TRBV5-1 and TRBJ2-7; 13 bases line up with TRBD2. The CDR3 contains 15 residues. Per the germline V gene, CDR1 is SGHRS and CDR2 is YFSETQ. The ends lost 4 bases at V and 5 bases at J; junction bases unmatched: 6. CDR3: CASSPKTSGRNEQYF. CDR3 nucleotides: TGCGCCAGCAGCCCGAAGACTAGCGGGAGGAACGAGCAGTACTTC.

This rearrangement joins TRBV3-1 (or the pseudogene TRBV3-2) to TRBJ2-7; TRBD1 might be the D (6 bases). CDR1 is LGHDT, CDR2 YNNKEL, per germline (reference sequence). This CDR3 spans 15 amino acids. Trimming removed 1 base from V and 0 bases from J, with 10 bases in between. CDR3 nucleotides: TGTGCCAGCAGCCAAGCGTGGGACACCTCCTACGAGCAGTACTTC. It is translated as CASSQAWDTSYEQYF.